Shown below are 28 T cell receptor beta chains from a single sample sequenced in a study of blood T cell repertoires in COVID-19. The repertoire was sequenced with immunoSEQ multiplex PCR; TCRdb's copy has only in-frame clones and lacks some. The sample lists around 200,000 clones; around 87% were seen once. Material: peripheral blood. These receptors all come from a woman aged 80 or over in a cohort sampled during active or convalescent COVID-19.

The V call is TRBV6-2 or TRBV6-3, the J call TRBJ1-5; 7 bases fit TRBD1. Per the germline V gene, CDR1 is MNHEY and CDR2 is SVGEGT. There are 16 residues in the CDR3. Trimming cost V 6 bases and J 2 bases; bases outside gene matches: 10. The CDR3 coding sequence is TGTGCCAGCAGCGACAGGTCTCAGGGGGGCAATCAGCCCCAGCATTTT. The encoded protein is CASSDRSQGGNQPQHF.

This chain uses TRBV12-3 or TRBV12-4 with TRBJ1-1; 7 positions match TRBD1. Trimming at V came to 9 bases and at J to 4 bases, leaving 5 bases not matched to a gene. The CDR3 spans 12 residues. The CDR3 is CARRTGPTEAFF. The DNA of the CDR3 is TGTGCCAGGAGGACAGGCCCCACTGAAGCTTTCTTT.

The chain couples TRBV10-3 to TRBJ1-5; D may be TRBD1 (5 bases). Germline V gene data show CDR1 as ENHRY and CDR2 as SYGVKD. Trimming took 6 bases from V and 0 from J, leaving 12 bases between them. The CDR3 sequence is 15 residues long. CDR3 amino acids: CAISQEGNSNQPQHF. The CDR3 DNA reads as TGTGCCATCAGCCAGGAGGGGAATAGCAATCAGCCCCAGCATTTT.

This clone was detected only once. The chain links TRBV5-1 to TRBJ1-4; 7 bases fit TRBD1. This CDR3 region has 15 residues. Germline V gene lookup returns CDR1 SGHRS and CDR2 YFSETQ. V shed 2 bases and J 5 bases; nucleotides not matched to a gene: 6. The chain's CDR3 is CASSLRTGPNEKLFF. As DNA, the CDR3 is TGCGCCAGCAGCTTACGGACAGGCCCAAATGAAAAACTGTTTTTT.

This chain uses TRBV4-3 with TRBJ2-3; 7 bases line up with TRBD1. The CDR3 is made up of 15 amino acids. Trimming removed 4 bases from V and 2 bases from J; junction bases left unmatched: 6. Germline CDR1 reads LGHNA; CDR2 reads YSLEER. The CDR3 protein is CASSLAGGPTDTQYF. CDR3 nucleotide sequence: TGCGCCAGCAGCCTAGCAGGGGGACCCACAGATACGCAGTATTTT.

This chain uses TRBV5-1 with TRBJ2-7; 9 positions agree with TRBD1. Germline CDR1 SGHRS, CDR2 YFSETQ. V trimming: 0 bases; J trimming: 6 bases; junction bases outside the gene matches: 4. This CDR3 contains 14 residues. The CDR3 reads CASSLDGQGSEQYF. The DNA for the CDR3 is TGCGCCAGCAGCTTGGACGGACAGGGGTCCGAGCAGTACTTC.

The chain links TRBV15 to TRBJ2-3; D call uncertain. V was clipped by 0 bases and J by 3 bases, with 22 bases between them. This CDR3 comprises 19 residues. The V gene's germline CDR1 is LNHNV and CDR2 YYDKDF (reference sequence). CDR3 sequence reads: CATSRDAGQGYRRTDTQYF. The CDR3 DNA reads as TGTGCCACCAGCAGAGACGCCGGCCAAGGCTACCGCAGGACAGATACGCAGTATTTT.

This chain joins TRBV10-3 and TRBJ2-2, with 13 nucleotides matching TRBD2. The CDR3 has 17 amino acids. Germline values: CDR1 ENHRY, CDR2 SYGVKD. V lost 5 bases and J lost 6; bases outside the gene matches: 9. The CDR3 DNA follows: TGTGCCATCAGTTGGACTAGCGGGAGTGGTTCCCCCGGGGAGCTGTTTTTT. This gives the protein CAISWTSGSGSPGELFF.

The chain joins TRBV7-8 to TRBJ1-1, with D unclear. Germline assignment: CDR1 SGHVS and CDR2 FQNEAQ. The CDR3 covers 13 residues. Trimming took 1 base from V and 4 from J, leaving 7 bases between them. CDR3 region: CASSLGEGTEAFF. The CDR3 coding sequence is TGTGCCAGCAGCTTAGGCGAGGGCACTGAAGCTTTCTTT.

This chain joins TRBV20-1 and TRBJ2-7; TRBD2 matches 7 bases. The trim removed 3 bases at V and 2 bases at J, leaving 7 bases unmatched. Germline V CDR1 and CDR2: DFQATT, SNEGSKA (reference sequence). The CDR3 is 14 amino acids. CDR3 protein: CSASAGAGPYEQYV. As DNA, the CDR3 is TGCAGTGCTAGTGCGGGAGCAGGGCCCTACGAGCAGTACGTC.

This chain joins TRBV10-1 and TRBJ2-7, with 10 bases fitting TRBD1. Germline V gives CDR1 WNHNN, CDR2 SYGVQD (reference sequence). V lost 5 bases and J lost 0; bases outside the gene matches: 4. The CDR3 consists of 15 residues. The CDR3 loop reads CASSMGQGSSYEQYF. In nucleotides, the CDR3 is TGCGCCAGCAGTATGGGACAGGGGAGCTCCTACGAGCAGTACTTC.

About this clone: The sample contains more than one DNA sequence encoding this CDR3. The V call is TRBV27, the J call TRBJ1-5; TRBD1 might be the D (6 bases). The germline gives CDR1 MNHEY, CDR2 SMNVEV (reference sequence). V lost 8 bases to trimming and J lost 4 bases, with 9 bases between them. The CDR3 runs 12 residues. For the CDR3, the DNA is TGTGCCAGCTCCCAGGGGAATCAGCCCCAGCATTTT. Encoded protein: CASSQGNQPQHF.

V gene TRBV7-9 combines with J gene TRBJ2-3, with TRBD2 identical over 9 bases. The CDR3 runs 16 residues. V shed 1 base, J shed 4 bases, and the junction held 6 bases outside the gene matches. CDR1 and CDR2 (germline): SEHNR, FQNEAQ (reference sequence). Here the CDR3 reads CASSLDAGGGADTQYF. CDR3 DNA: TGTGCCAGCAGCTTAGATGCGGGAGGGGGAGCAGATACGCAGTATTTT. Full variable domain (rest looked up from reference TRBV7-9 and TRBJ2-3): DTGVSQNPRHKITKRGQNVTFRCDPISEHNRLYWYRQTLGQGPEFLTYFQNEAQLEKSRLLSDRFSAERPKGSFSTLEIQRTEQGDSAMYLCASSLDAGGGADTQYFGPGTRLTVL.

The chain has TRBV11-2 and TRBJ2-5; 8 nucleotides line up with TRBD2. Trimming took 8 bases from V and 3 from J; bases not matched to a gene: 11. Germline CDR1 and CDR2: SGHAT and FQNNGV. The length of the CDR3 is 15 residues. CDR3 nucleotide sequence: TGTGCCAGCGGAAGGGGCGGGGGGTCCGAAGAGACCCAGTACTTC. This gives the protein CASGRGGGSEETQYF.

V usage is TRBV6-5 and J usage is TRBJ2-3, with D perhaps matching TRBD2 (5 bases). Looked up from germline, CDR1 is MNHEY and CDR2 is SVGAGI. Trimming removed 7 bases from V and 0 bases from J, with 8 bases in between. The CDR3 loop spans 13 amino acids. CDR3 sequence (DNA): TGTGCCAGCAAGAGGACTAGCACAGATACGCAGTATTTT. Amino acids: CASKRTSTDTQYF.

The V call is TRBV2, the J call TRBJ1-2, with D tentatively TRBD1 (5 bases). V shed 4 bases and J shed 1 base, with 10 bases lying between them. The CDR3 is 14 amino acids. Germline CDR1 reads SNHLY; CDR2 reads FYNNEI. CDR3 DNA: TGTGCCAGCAGTGTTGCAGGGTTTAACTATGGCTACACCTTC. This translates into CASSVAGFNYGYTF.

The rearrangement uses TRBV9 and TRBJ1-2, with TRBD1 matching over 8 bases. Germline lookup yields CDR1 SGDLS and CDR2 YYNGEE. CDR3 length: 14 amino acids. The V gene end was trimmed by 0 bases and the J gene end by 4 bases; junction bases not matched to a gene: 2. The CDR3 here is CASSVEGQAYGYTF. CDR3 nucleotides: TGTGCCAGCAGCGTAGAGGGACAGGCCTATGGCTACACCTTC.

This chain connects TRBV2 to TRBJ2-3; 8 positions match TRBD1. The V and J ends lost 7 bases and 2 bases, in that order; junction bases with no gene match: 5. The CDR3 is 14 amino acids. In germline, CDR1 is SNHLY, CDR2 FYNNEI. The CDR3 nucleotides are TGTGCCAGCAATGGACAGGGAAACACAGATACGCAGTATTTT. Protein sequence: CASNGQGNTDTQYF. The whole variable domain, remainder taken from reference TRBV2 and TRBJ2-3, is EPEVTQTPSHQVTQMGQEVILRCVPISNHLYFYWYRQILGQKVEFLVSFYNNEISEKSEIFDDQFSVERPDGSNFTLKIRSTKLEDSAMYFCASNGQGNTDTQYFGPGTRLTVL.

The chain combines TRBV7-9 with TRBJ2-6; 7 bases line up with TRBD1. V shed 4 bases and J 9 bases; nucleotides not matched to a gene: 6. CDR1 SEHNR and CDR2 FQNEAQ come from the germline V gene (reference sequence). This CDR3 region has 14 residues. The CDR3 DNA reads as TGTGCCAGCAGCTCAGCGACAGGGTACAACGTCCTGACTTTC. This gives the protein CASSSATGYNVLTF.

This clone was picked up a small number of times. The chain is built from TRBV30 and TRBJ1-2; 12 bases map to TRBD1. The length of the CDR3 is 15 residues. CDR1 and CDR2 from the germline V gene are GTSNPN and SVGIG (reference sequence). V dropped 0 bases and J dropped 7; count of bases not matched to a gene: 6. The CDR3 nucleotides are TGTGCCTGGAGTGTACTGGGACAGGGGGCAGGTGGCTACACCTTC. Its protein product is CAWSVLGQGAGGYTF.

J is TRBJ2-1 and V is TRBV7-9; TRBD1 is a possible D gene (6 bases). CDR1 and CDR2 from the germline V gene are SEHNR and FQNEAQ (reference sequence). Trimming took off 4 bases at V and 10 bases at J, with 11 bases between the two ends. CDR3 length: 12 amino acids. The CDR3 region is CASSSNRDEQFF. The CDR3 DNA reads as TGTGCCAGCAGCTCGAACAGGGACGAGCAGTTCTTC.

This sequence joins TRBV19 and TRBJ1-1, with 7 nucleotides matching TRBD1. Losses at the gene ends were 5 bases for V and 5 bases for J; bases not matched to a gene: 11. Germline CDR1 reads LNHDA; CDR2 reads SQIVND (reference sequence). The CDR3 has 15 residues. In DNA form, the CDR3 reads TGTGCCAGTAGTGAAGACAGGGTAGGTTGGACTGAAGCTTTCTTT. It translates to CASSEDRVGWTEAFF.

The V gene is TRBV18, the J gene TRBJ1-1; the D gene is possibly TRBD1 (5 bases). V was cut by 5 bases and J by 0 bases, with 13 bases left in between. Per germline, CDR1 KGHSH and CDR2 LQKENI. The CDR3 runs to 15 residues. The DNA for the CDR3 is TGTGCCAGCTCAGAACTGCAGGGCATGAACACTGAAGCTTTCTTT. Translation: CASSELQGMNTEAFF.

This chain uses TRBV5-4 with TRBJ2-3; the D gene is possibly TRBD2 (5 bases). V was shortened by 5 bases and J by 2 bases, with 18 bases between the two germline ends. Germline V gene lookup returns CDR1 SGHNT and CDR2 YYREEE (reference sequence). The CDR3 loop spans 16 amino acids. The CDR3 coding sequence is TGTGCCAGCAGTCCTCGTGAAGCGGCCTACACAGATACGCAGTATTTT. Translation gives CASSPREAAYTDTQYF.

As for this clone: This sample also contains other DNA sequences that code for the same CDR3. The chain uses TRBV19 and TRBJ1-2; TRBD1 matches 8 bases. Germline assignment: CDR1 LNHDA and CDR2 SQIVND (reference sequence). V dropped 4 bases and J dropped 4; count of bases not matched to a gene: 2. The CDR3 has 13 residues. This CDR3 reads CASSSGQGYGYTF. The CDR3 coding sequence is TGTGCCAGTAGTAGCGGACAGGGCTATGGCTACACCTTC.

This clone was recorded only once. J is TRBJ2-5 and V is TRBV5-1, with TRBD1 matching over 8 bases. V was clipped by 5 bases and J by 1 base; unmatched bases: 7. The germline gives CDR1 SGHRS, CDR2 YFSETQ. The CDR3 has 15 amino acids. The CDR3: CASSRLGTGQETQYF. CDR3 DNA sequence: TGCGCCAGCAGTCGTCTTGGGACAGGCCAAGAGACCCAGTACTTC.

This clone was detected only once. The chain uses TRBV12-3 or TRBV12-4 and TRBJ1-6, with D maybe TRBD1 (6 bases). V was cut by 5 bases and J by 12 bases, with 8 bases left in between. The CDR3 extends over 11 amino acids. The CDR3 is CASSEGGPLHF. The CDR3 DNA reads as TGTGCCAGCAGTGAAGGGGGACCCCTCCACTTT.

V and J are TRBV3-1 (or the pseudogene TRBV3-2) and TRBJ1-6, with D unclear. Germline CDR1 reads LGHDT; CDR2 reads YNNKEL (reference sequence). There are 17 residues in the CDR3. The V end was cut by 1 base, the J end by 3 bases, with 13 bases between. CDR3 amino acids: CASSQVYSQHYNSPLHF. DNA of the CDR3: TGTGCCAGCAGCCAAGTTTACAGCCAGCACTATAATTCACCCCTCCACTTT.